This T cell receptor (beta chain) emerged from a study of blood T cell repertoires in COVID-19. Shortly before study entry, within 2 weeks, exposed participants had met a COVID-19 case. The CDR3 is 12 amino acids. V was clipped by 0 bases and J by 15 bases, with 9 bases between them. Germline V gene data show CDR1 as LNHDA and CDR2 as SQIVND (reference sequence). Authors' analysis steps: It was from reference gene primer amplification that nucleated cell counts were estimated. Only in-frame clones appear in the TCRdb table, and some are missing; sequencing was by immunoSEQ multiplex PCR. V and J calls and clone size are given by that table; D and trimming were obtained from the DNA. Among about 240,000 clones listed, 80% to 90% were seen once.

The sequence was obtained from a woman between 40 and 50 years old who had been exposed to COVID-19. The sequencing sample was made of PBMCs or T cells enriched from blood (not recorded which). V usage is TRBV19 and J usage is TRBJ1-6, with D uncertain. CDR3 nucleotide sequence: TGTGCCAGTAGTATAGATAGTGGGAGCCTCCACTTT. As protein: CASSIDSGSLHF.